This is a list of T cell receptor beta chains from one sample in a study of PD-1 blockade in classical Hodgkin lymphoma. The assay was immunoSEQ multiplex PCR, and TCRdb's table has in-frame clones only and misses some. The table lists fewer than 35,000 clones, approximately 93% of them singletons. The sequencing sample was made of peripheral blood mononuclear cells (PBMCs). The origin of the receptors is a human donor with classical Hodgkin lymphoma. Each CDR3 is given with its conserved first and last residue. A D gene is named only where the DNA matches it firmly. Expanded clones are given a class, and other clones once, few, many or no size at all.

v_call	j_call	d_call	clone_size	cdr3_aa	cdr3_nt
TRBV6-5	TRBJ2-7	.	.	CASSYFGEKVEQYF	TGTGCCAGCAGTTACTTCGGAGAGAAGGTCGAGCAGTACTTC
TRBV7-9	TRBJ2-3	TRBD2	.	CASSPLSTAGGTDTQYF	TGTGCCAGCAGCCCACTTAGTACAGCGGGGGGCACAGATACGCAGTATTTT
TRBV7-2	TRBJ2-2	TRBD1	.	CASSFTGGSHGELFF	TGTGCCAGCAGCTTTACAGGGGGGTCGCACGGGGAGCTGTTTTTT
TRBV19	TRBJ2-7	.	.	CASSPTGTASYEQYF	TGTGCCAGTAGTCCCACGGGTACTGCCTCCTACGAGCAGTACTTC
TRBV29-1	TRBJ2-7	.	once	CSVAGNSYEQYF	TGCAGCGTTGCAGGGAATTCCTACGAGCAGTACTTC
TRBV9	TRBJ2-2	TRBD2	once	CASSARTSGNTGELFF	TGTGCCAGCAGCGCCCGGACTAGCGGGAACACCGGGGAGCTGTTTTTT
TRBV7-9	TRBJ1-4	.	.	CASSRINEKLFF	TGTGCCAGCAGCCGAATTAATGAAAAACTGTTTTTT
TRBV9	TRBJ2-1	TRBD1	.	CASSSTPEPGQGAPQFF	TGTGCCAGCAGCTCTACCCCGGAGCCTGGACAGGGGGCGCCCCAGTTCTTC
TRBV18	TRBJ2-2	.	.	CASSPSAGAGFTGELFF	TGTGCCAGCTCACCCTCTGCGGGGGCAGGTTTCACCGGGGAGCTGTTTTTT
TRBV28	TRBJ1-2	TRBD1	.	CASSPNPGQARENYGYTF	TGTGCCAGCAGTCCCAATCCCGGACAGGCCAGGGAAAACTATGGCTACACCTTC
TRBV7-2	TRBJ2-7	.	.	CASSLEVISFEQYF	TGTGCCAGCAGCTTAGAGGTCATAAGCTTCGAGCAGTACTTC
TRBV5-8	TRBJ1-2	TRBD1	.	CASSLEGAYGYTF	TGTGCCAGCAGCTTGGAGGGGGCCTATGGCTACACCTTC
TRBV19	TRBJ1-5	.	.	CASSIAGYSNQPQHF	TGTGCCAGTAGTATAGCCGGATATAGCAATCAGCCCCAGCATTTT
TRBV6-5	TRBJ2-1	.	once	CASGYGEQFF	TGTGCCAGCGGCTATGGGGAGCAGTTCTTC
TRBV6-1	TRBJ2-3	.	.	CASKFSGTDTQYF	TGTGCCAGCAAATTTAGCGGCACAGATACGCAGTATTTT
TRBV4-1	TRBJ2-7	.	.	CASSQVGVRRGEREQYF	TGCGCCAGCAGCCAAGTAGGGGTACGCAGGGGCGAGAGGGAGCAGTACTTC
TRBV6-1	TRBJ2-5	.	.	CASERGETQYF	TGTGCCAGCGAGAGGGGGGAGACCCAGTACTTC
TRBV7-2	TRBJ1-3	.	.	CASRATRSGNTIYF	TGTGCCAGCAGGGCGACGCGCTCTGGAAACACCATATATTTT
TRBV29-1	TRBJ2-3	.	.	CSVVEGTSTDTQYF	TGCAGCGTTGTGGAGGGAACTAGCACAGATACGCAGTATTTT
TRBV19	TRBJ1-1	.	.	CASHNPEIGAFF	TGTGCCAGCCACAACCCGGAAATCGGAGCTTTCTTT
TRBV28	TRBJ1-2	.	.	CASSLRRNYGYTF	TGTGCCAGCAGTTTACGCAGAAACTATGGCTACACCTTC
TRBV10-3	TRBJ2-3	TRBD2	.	CAISGGLAGGRADTQYF	TGTGCCATCAGTGGCGGACTAGCGGGAGGGAGGGCAGATACGCAGTATTTT
TRBV28	TRBJ2-7	.	.	CAGSLYTVQVDPYEQYF	TGTGCCGGCAGTTTATATACAGTTCAAGTGGATCCCTACGAGCAGTACTTC
TRBV5-6	TRBJ1-4	TRBD1	.	CASSRIPGQPNEKLFF	TGTGCCAGCAGCCGAATCCCGGGACAGCCTAATGAAAAACTGTTTTTT
TRBV28	TRBJ2-7	TRBD2	.	CASSLPSGTIYEQYF	TGTGCCAGCAGTTTACCTAGCGGGACCATCTACGAGCAGTACTTC
TRBV27	TRBJ1-2	.	.	CASSLNYPGHRLNYGYTF	TGTGCCAGCAGTTTAAACTACCCGGGACACCGACTTAACTATGGCTACACCTTC
TRBV19	TRBJ2-3	.	.	CASSISTPDTQYF	TGTGCCAGTAGTATAAGTACCCCAGATACGCAGTATTTT
TRBV18	TRBJ2-3	.	.	CASLASVRSDTQYF	TGTGCCAGCTTGGCCAGCGTGCGGTCAGATACGCAGTATTTT
TRBV19	TRBJ1-3	.	.	CASSDFQGFPGNTIYF	TGTGCCAGTAGCGACTTCCAGGGCTTCCCTGGAAACACCATATATTTT
TRBV4-3	TRBJ2-3	TRBD2	.	CASSQDGSSGSTDTQYF	TGCGCCAGCAGCCAAGACGGCTCTAGCGGGAGCACAGATACGCAGTATTTT
TRBV9	TRBJ2-2	TRBD2	.	CASRRLAGTGELFF	TGTGCCAGCAGAAGACTAGCGGGAACCGGGGAGCTGTTTTTT
TRBV7-3	TRBJ2-3	.	few	CASSGTQTGDTQYF	TGTGCCAGCAGCGGGACACAGACCGGAGATACGCAGTATTTT
TRBV7-9	TRBJ1-3	.	.	CASSLARRVSGNTIYF	TGTGCCAGCAGCTTAGCGCGTCGAGTTTCTGGAAACACCATATATTTT
TRBV5-1	TRBJ1-1	.	.	CASSLEGAGAFF	TGCGCCAGCAGCTTGGAAGGGGCTGGAGCTTTCTTT
TRBV9	TRBJ2-1	.	.	CASSPNLGSYNEQFF	TGTGCCAGCAGCCCAAACCTAGGGTCCTACAATGAGCAGTTCTTC
TRBV29-1	TRBJ2-3	TRBD1	.	CSVEGTGSDTQYF	TGCAGCGTTGAGGGGACAGGGTCAGATACGCAGTATTTT
TRBV6-5	TRBJ2-3	.	.	CASSYTRTLPTDTQYF	TGTGCCAGCAGTTACACGCGGACGTTGCCGACAGATACGCAGTATTTT